This TCR beta chain was sequenced for a study of T cell repertoires in ileal Crohn's disease. At the level of the study: About half of patients got postoperative therapy: about twelve thiopurines, approximately 18 anti-TNF. Broader study findings: Clonal expansions were more frequent in active smokers than non-smokers at surgery.

Looked up from germline, CDR1 is LNHDA and CDR2 is SQIVND (reference sequence). V trimming: 6 bases; J trimming: 2 bases; junction bases outside the gene matches: 5. This CDR3 contains 14 residues. Data came from immunoSEQ multiplex PCR; TCRdb stores just in-frame clones and leaves some out. The table records around 4,200 clones, about 80% of them present only once. Regarding this clone: Antigen specificity is unknown.

The V gene is TRBV19, the J gene TRBJ2-3, with TRBD1 matching over 7 bases. The sample consisted of ileal tissue. The receptor was derived from an adult with Crohn's disease. In DNA form, the CDR3 reads TGTGCCAGTAGCGGACAGGCCGACACAGATACGCAGTATTTT. Amino acid sequence: CASSGQADTDTQYF.